This T cell receptor (beta chain) derives from a study of shared clonotypes between healthy human individuals. Study-level background: CD4 naive and CD4 memory each took three plates per donor, while CD8 naive took two and CD8 memory one.

With V trimmed by 5 bases and J by 0 bases, 7 bases remained unmatched. CDR1 and CDR2 (germline): SGHTA, FQGTGA. This CDR3 region has 17 residues. Assay runs were performed at deep level. Produced via immunoSEQ multiplex PCR; TCRdb's table is partial and in-frame only. The data contain 2 million to 2.5 million clones, under 95% of them singletons. The sequence derives from a man between 18 and 29 years old in good health. Some clones in this sample may be carry-over from other donors' samples. V gene TRBV7-3 combines with J gene TRBJ2-6; TRBD1 matches 7 bases. Sequencing input: naive CD4+ T cells from PBMCs. Subset specified: CD45RA+ positively selected. The CDR3 DNA is TGTGCCAGCAGCACAGGACAGGCCCGCTCTGGGGCCAACGTCCTGACTTTC. It codes for CASSTGQARSGANVLTF. The full variable domain, rest sourced from reference TRBV7-3 and TRBJ2-6, is GAGVSQTPSNKVTEKGKYVELRCDPISGHTALYWYRQSLGQGPEFLIYFQGTGAADDSGLPNDRFFAVRPEGSVSTLKIQRTERGDSAVYLCASSTGQARSGANVLTFGAGSRLTVL.